A selection of T cell receptor beta chains follows, all from one sample in a study of post-analysis software for immune sequencing data. TCRdb reanalysed the PCR reads using MiXCR and keeps one entry per CDR3 protein. Of about half a million distinct CDR3 sequences listed, roughly 46% are singletons. Sample: blood. The receptors were sampled from a girl aged 10 to 17 with multiple sclerosis. The CDR3 runs from the conserved cysteine through the conserved F or W. The D gene is left open where the match is weak. Clone size is not always given. Where it is, it says once, few, many or a class for expanded clones.

TRBJ2-7,TRBD1,TRBV20-1,NA,CSAGGGTGVDEQYF,TGCAGTGCTGGGGGGGGGACAGGGGTCGACGAGCAGTACTTC
TRBJ2-2,TRBD1,TRBV29-1,NA,CSVARDRWRGGELFF,TGCAGCGTTGCCCGGGACAGGTGGAGGGGCGGGGAGCTGTTTTTT
TRBJ2-1,TRBD2,TRBV2,many,CASSPGTSTYNEQFF,TGTGCCAGCAGTCCTGGGACTAGCACTTACAATGAGCAGTTCTTC
TRBJ2-3,TRBD2,TRBV6-6,NA,CASSKYGLATDTQYF,TGTGCCAGCAGTAAATACGGACTAGCAACAGATACGCAGTATTTT
TRBJ2-1,NA,TRBV4-1,few,CASSHGDEQFF,TGCGCCAGCAGCCACGGGGATGAGCAGTTCTTC
TRBJ1-1,TRBD1,TRBV5-1,NA,CASSIDRGLLVNTEAFF,TGCGCCAGCAGCATCGACAGGGGGCTCTTAGTTAACACTGAAGCTTTCTTT
TRBJ2-1,NA,TRBV4-2,NA,CASSHTSNDEQFF,TGTGCCAGCAGCCATACTAGTAACGATGAGCAGTTCTTC
TRBJ2-1,TRBD2,TRBV28,NA,CAIHAASGTREQFF,TGTGCCATCCACGCGGCTAGCGGGACTCGGGAGCAGTTCTTC
TRBJ1-1,NA,TRBV3-1,NA,CASSQLFTGMNTEAFF,TGTGCCAGCAGCCAGTTGTTTACGGGGATGAACACTGAAGCTTTCTTT
TRBJ2-1,NA,TRBV7-3,NA,CASSPREHNEQFF,TGTGCCAGCAGCCCACGCGAACACAATGAGCAGTTCTTC
TRBJ1-1,NA,TRBV4-3,NA,CASSPQIGGSEAFF,TGCGCCAGCAGCCCACAGATCGGGGGCAGTGAAGCTTTCTTT
TRBJ2-3,TRBD1,TRBV28,NA,CASRSGTAADTQYF,TGTGCCAGCAGAAGTGGGACAGCCGCAGATACGCAGTATTTT
TRBJ1-1,NA,TRBV24-1,NA,CATSEKDGPGAEAFF,TGTGCCACCAGTGAAAAAGACGGACCAGGGGCTGAAGCTTTCTTT
TRBJ2-7,NA,TRBV20-1,few,CSARDLLGTYEQYF,TGCAGTGCTAGAGATCTACTGGGAACCTACGAGCAGTACTTC
TRBJ2-1,NA,TRBV15,few,CATSRDRESSYNEQFF,TGTGCCACCAGCAGAGATCGTGAGAGCTCCTACAATGAGCAGTTCTTC
TRBJ2-1,NA,TRBV2,once,CASSAGDEQFF,TGTGCCAGCAGCGCCGGGGATGAGCAGTTCTTC
TRBJ1-1,NA,TRBV20-1,few,CSARNPTGRGTEAFF,TGCAGTGCTAGAAATCCGACAGGTAGGGGCACTGAAGCTTTCTTT
TRBJ1-1,NA,TRBV5-1,NA,CASSLDGGPTEAFF,TGCGCCAGCAGCTTGGATGGGGGGCCTACTGAAGCTTTCTTT
TRBJ2-7,TRBD1,TRBV28,NA,CASSPPGGLSYEQYF,TGTGCCAGCAGCCCTCCAGGGGGCCTCTCCTACGAGCAGTACTTC
TRBJ2-5,TRBD1,TRBV9,NA,CASSVAGQGETQYF,TGTGCCAGCAGCGTAGCGGGACAGGGAGAGACCCAGTACTTC
TRBJ1-1,TRBD1,TRBV27,NA,CASSPTGITEAFF,TGTGCCAGCAGCCCGACAGGGATTACTGAAGCTTTCTTT
TRBJ2-6,TRBD2,TRBV2,NA,CATPGREGLSSGANVLTF,TGTGCCACACCGGGGAGGGAGGGCCTTAGCTCTGGGGCCAACGTCCTGACTTTC
TRBJ2-5,NA,TRBV6-5,NA,CASSYPGQETQYF,TGTGCCAGCAGTTACCCCGGACAAGAGACCCAGTACTTC
TRBJ2-7,NA,TRBV20-1,NA,CSASNRFNLYEQYF,TGCAGTGCCTCGAACAGGTTTAACCTCTACGAGCAGTACTTC
TRBJ2-3,TRBD2,TRBV18,NA,CASSLRLAGSTDTQYF,TGTGCCAGCTCACTCCGACTAGCGGGAAGCACAGATACGCAGTATTTT
TRBJ2-1,TRBD2,TRBV20-1,NA,CSAPGGLRDEQFF,TGCAGTGCTCCGGGAGGGCTAAGGGATGAGCAGTTCTTC
TRBJ2-1,NA,TRBV5-8,few,CASSLGSGGRNEQFF,TGTGCCAGCAGCTTGGGGTCTGGAGGACGCAATGAGCAGTTCTTC
TRBJ2-5,TRBD2,TRBV7-2,few,CASSRGTRPETQYF,TGTGCCAGCAGCCGAGGGACTAGGCCGGAGACCCAGTACTTC
TRBJ1-2,TRBD1,TRBV4-2,NA,CASSQGEQGAYGYTF,TGTGCCAGCAGCCAAGGAGAACAGGGGGCGTATGGCTACACCTTC
TRBJ2-7,NA,TRBV12-3/TRBV12-4,NA,CASTPNRYPYEQYF,TGTGCCAGCACCCCGAACAGGTACCCCTACGAGCAGTACTTC